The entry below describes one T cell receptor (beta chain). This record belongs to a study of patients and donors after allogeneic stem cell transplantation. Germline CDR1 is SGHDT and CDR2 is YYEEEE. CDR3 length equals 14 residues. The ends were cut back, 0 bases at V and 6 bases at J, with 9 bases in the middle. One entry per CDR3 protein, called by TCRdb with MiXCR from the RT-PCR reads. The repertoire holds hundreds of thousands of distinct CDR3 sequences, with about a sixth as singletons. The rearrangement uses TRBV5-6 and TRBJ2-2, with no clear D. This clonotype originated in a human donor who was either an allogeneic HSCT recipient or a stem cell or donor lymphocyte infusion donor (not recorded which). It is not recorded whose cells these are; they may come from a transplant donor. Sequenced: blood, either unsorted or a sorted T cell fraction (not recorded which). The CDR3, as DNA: TGTGCCAGCAGCTTGGTTGGGTCCCCCGGGGAGCTGTTTTTT. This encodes CASSLVGSPGELFF. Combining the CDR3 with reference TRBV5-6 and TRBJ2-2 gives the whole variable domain DAGVTQSPTHLIKTRGQQVTLRCSPKSGHDTVSWYQQALGQGPQFIFQYYEEEERQRGNFPDRFSGHQFPNYSSELNVNALLLGDSALYLCASSLVGSPGELFFGEGSRLTVL.